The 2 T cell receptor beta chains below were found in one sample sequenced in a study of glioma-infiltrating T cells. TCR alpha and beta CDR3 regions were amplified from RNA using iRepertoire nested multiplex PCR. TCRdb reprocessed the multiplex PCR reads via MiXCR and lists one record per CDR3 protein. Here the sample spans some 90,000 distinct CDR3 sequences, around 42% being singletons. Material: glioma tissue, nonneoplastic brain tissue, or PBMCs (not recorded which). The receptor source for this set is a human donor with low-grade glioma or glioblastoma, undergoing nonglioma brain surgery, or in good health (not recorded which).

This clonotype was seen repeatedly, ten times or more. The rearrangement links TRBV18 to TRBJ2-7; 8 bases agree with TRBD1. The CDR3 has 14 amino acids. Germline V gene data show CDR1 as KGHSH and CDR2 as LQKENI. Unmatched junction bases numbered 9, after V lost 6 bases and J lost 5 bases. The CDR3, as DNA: TGTGCCAGCTCCCCGGACAGGGTCTCTGACGAGCAGTACTTC. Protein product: CASSPDRVSDEQYF.

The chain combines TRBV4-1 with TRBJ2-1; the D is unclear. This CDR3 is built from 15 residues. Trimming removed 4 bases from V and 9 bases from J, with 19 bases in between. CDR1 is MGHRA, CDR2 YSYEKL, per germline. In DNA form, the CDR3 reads TGCGCCAGCAGCCTAGAGTGGGCAGCTCTACTTGAGCAGTTCTTC. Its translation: CASSLEWAALLEQFF.